This T cell receptor beta chain was recorded in a study of cytomegalovirus exposure and HLA in healthy donors. Study results and caveats: Accurate prediction of most subjects' HLA-A and HLA-B alleles from TCR beta sequences was reported. Reports showed the classifier diagnosing cytomegalovirus status with high specificity and sensitivity. The later analysis indicated that the majority of CMV-associated TCR beta chains appeared HLA-restricted.

This CDR3 spans 15 amino acids. Trimming pared 3 bases from V and 0 bases from J, leaving 9 bases between. Germline V CDR1 and CDR2: SNHLY, FYNNEI. The PCR had 60 Vbeta and 13 Jbeta primers. Method: immunoSEQ multiplex PCR; TCRdb's copy keeps in-frame clones and lacks some. This sample has roughly 60,000 clones, with about 81% found just once. Worth noting for this clone: Its specificity is not known.

The chain employs TRBV2 and TRBJ2-1, with a tentative D call TRBD1 (5 bases). Specimen: PBMCs. This sequence originates from a young woman in good health and CMV-seronegative. As DNA, the CDR3 is TGTGCCAGCAGTGATTCTGACAGCTCCTACAATGAGCAGTTCTTC. Translation gives CASSDSDSSYNEQFF.